The sequence of this T cell receptor (beta chain) was determined in a study of blood T cell repertoires in COVID-19 (dated by TCRdb to the early 2020s). Broadly, across the study: Samples from collaborators originated in the United States, Italy and Spain and spanned both the acute and convalescent phases of COVID-19. HLA class I and class II types, where available, came from metadata supplied by the sample provider rather than from assay-based typing. The repertoires were released in a freely available public database intended as a resource for research on the immune response to SARS-CoV-2. The dataset comprised deeply sampled blood TCRbeta repertoires from subjects exposed to, actively infected with, or recovered from COVID-19. The prospective study material was composed of cDNA or gDNA derived from T cells, B-cell-depleted T cells, or PBMCs. The samples were drawn from the first 160 participants of the ongoing ImmuneRACE study and from 1,254 subjects provided by 6 global collaborators. Nearly every sample came with metadata listing a de-identified subject ID, COVID-19 status, age in years and sex. Paper-wide results and their limitations: How much clinical and demographic metadata was included differed by source and by participant, and the metadata was provided uncurated.

TCRbeta CDR3 regions were amplified from genomic DNA by means of the immunoSEQ Assay, a bias-controlled multiplex PCR. For the original study's pipeline: The number of nucleated cells in each sample was estimated from the amplification of reference gene primers within the assay. To quantify the absolute abundance of each unique TCRbeta CDR3 rearrangement, sequence reads were collapsed and filtered. For each sample, productive Simpson clonality was calculated as the square root of Simpson's diversity index over productive rearrangements. TCRdb stores this immuneACCESS table with in-frame sequences only. Part of the clones is absent; in the studies checked, under half of the shortfall reflects unresolved V genes, and no reason is known for the rest. V and J calls and clone size are as listed in that table; D and trimming were resolved from the DNA. The sample table holds hundreds of thousands of clones, of which more than 80% were seen once. Around 1.3% of the sample is in the top ten clones.

With respect to this clone: This clone's antigen is unknown. Nothing much larger sits one base from this clone, and base qualities are not available.

V and J are trimmed by 1 base and 0 bases, and the gene matches miss 5 bases of the junction. The CDR3 starts with the cysteine, ends with the phenylalanine, and has 17 residues. Only the CDR3 region is kept as DNA, spanning 51 bases read in frame from base 1. CDR1 SGHVS and CDR2 FNYEAQ were looked up in the germline V gene. At one collaborating source in Seattle, patients were enrolled during active infection and were followed longitudinally through the course of disease. Each collaborating institution followed its own protocols to collect whole blood in K2EDTA tubes. Collaborator samples were shipped for TCRbeta analysis as frozen whole blood, isolated PBMCs, or DNA extracted from either sample type.

This clonotype originated in a woman in her twenties or thirties with COVID-19, enrolled during active disease. The specimen was peripheral blood. The rearranged chain carries TRBV7-6 and TRBJ2-1; a stretch of 8 junction bases matches TRBD2. Here the CDR3 is given as CASSLGLLAASYNEQFF. The sequenced DNA: TGTGCCAGCAGCTTAGGCCTACTAGCGGCCTCCTACAATGAGCAGTTCTTC. The entire variable domain, with the stretches around the CDR3 drawn from the reference TRBV7-6 and TRBJ2-1 proteins, is GAGVSQSPRYKVTKRGQDVALRCDPISGHVSLYWYRQALGQGPEFLTYFNYEAQQDKSGLPNDRFSAERPEGSISTLTIQRTEQRDSAMYRCASSLGLLAASYNEQFFGPGTRLTVL.